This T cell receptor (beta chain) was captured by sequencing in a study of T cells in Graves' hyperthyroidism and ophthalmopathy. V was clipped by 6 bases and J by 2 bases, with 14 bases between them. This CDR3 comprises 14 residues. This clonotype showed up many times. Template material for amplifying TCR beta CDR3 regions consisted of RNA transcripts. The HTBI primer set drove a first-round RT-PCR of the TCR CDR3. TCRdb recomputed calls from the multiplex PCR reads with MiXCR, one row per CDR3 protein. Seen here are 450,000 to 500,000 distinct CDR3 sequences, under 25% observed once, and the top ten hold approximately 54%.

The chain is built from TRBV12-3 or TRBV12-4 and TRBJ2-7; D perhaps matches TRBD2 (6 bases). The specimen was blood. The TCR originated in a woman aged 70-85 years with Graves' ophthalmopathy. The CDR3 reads CASSRRAGTYEQYF. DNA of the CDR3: TGTGCCAGCAGCCGGAGAGCGGGTACCTACGAGCAGTACTTC.